One TCR beta chain is described in this entry. Some clones are missing from TCRdb's copy, which holds only in-frame ones; the method was immunoSEQ multiplex PCR. This table holds around 75,000 clones, around 90% found once. The data derive from a study of T cell changes during pregnancy in multiple sclerosis. The CDR3 covers 15 residues. Germline V gives CDR1 SGHRS, CDR2 YFSETQ. Trimming stripped 1 base from V and 1 base from J, with 11 bases between. The chain joins TRBV5-1 to TRBJ1-1; D gene uncertain. The clonotype was recovered from a female donor in good health, enrolled as a control in a pregnancy study. The sequenced sample was peripheral blood, obtained in the first trimester of pregnancy. The CDR3 region is CASSLYPAGNTEAFF. CDR3 sequence (DNA): TGCGCCAGCAGCTTGTATCCGGCGGGGAACACTGAAGCTTTCTTT.